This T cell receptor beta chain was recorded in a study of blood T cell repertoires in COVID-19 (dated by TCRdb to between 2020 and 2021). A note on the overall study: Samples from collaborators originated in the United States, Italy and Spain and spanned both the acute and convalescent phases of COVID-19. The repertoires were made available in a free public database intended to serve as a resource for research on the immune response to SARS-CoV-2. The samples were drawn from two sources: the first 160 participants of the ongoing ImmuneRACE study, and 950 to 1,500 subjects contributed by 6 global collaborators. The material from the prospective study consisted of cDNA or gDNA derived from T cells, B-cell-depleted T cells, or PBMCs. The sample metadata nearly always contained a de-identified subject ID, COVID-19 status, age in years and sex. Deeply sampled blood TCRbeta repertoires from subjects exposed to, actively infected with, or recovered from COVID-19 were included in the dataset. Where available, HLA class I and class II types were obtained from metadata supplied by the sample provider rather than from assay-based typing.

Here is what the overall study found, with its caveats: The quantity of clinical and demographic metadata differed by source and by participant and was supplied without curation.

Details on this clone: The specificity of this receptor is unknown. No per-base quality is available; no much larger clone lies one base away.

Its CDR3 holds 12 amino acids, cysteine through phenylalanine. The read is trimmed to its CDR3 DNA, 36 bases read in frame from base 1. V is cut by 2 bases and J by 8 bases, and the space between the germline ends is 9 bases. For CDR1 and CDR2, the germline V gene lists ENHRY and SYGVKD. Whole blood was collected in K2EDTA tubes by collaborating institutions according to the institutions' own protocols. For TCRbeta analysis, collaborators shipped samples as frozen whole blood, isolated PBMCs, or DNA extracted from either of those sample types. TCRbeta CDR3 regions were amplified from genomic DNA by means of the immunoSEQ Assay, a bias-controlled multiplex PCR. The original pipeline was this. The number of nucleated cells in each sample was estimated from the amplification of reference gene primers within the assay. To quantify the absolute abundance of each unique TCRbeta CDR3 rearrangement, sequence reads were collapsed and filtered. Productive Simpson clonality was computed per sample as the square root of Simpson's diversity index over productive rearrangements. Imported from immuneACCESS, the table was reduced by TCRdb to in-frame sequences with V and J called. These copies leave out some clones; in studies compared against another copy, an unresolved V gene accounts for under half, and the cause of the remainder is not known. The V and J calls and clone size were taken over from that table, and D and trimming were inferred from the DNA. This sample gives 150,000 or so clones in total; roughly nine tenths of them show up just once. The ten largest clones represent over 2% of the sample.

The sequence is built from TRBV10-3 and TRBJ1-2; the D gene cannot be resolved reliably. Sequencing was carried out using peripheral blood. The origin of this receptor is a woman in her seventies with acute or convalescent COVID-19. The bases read TGTGCCATCAGTGAGAGAGATCGGGGCTACACCTTC. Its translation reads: CAISERDRGYTF.